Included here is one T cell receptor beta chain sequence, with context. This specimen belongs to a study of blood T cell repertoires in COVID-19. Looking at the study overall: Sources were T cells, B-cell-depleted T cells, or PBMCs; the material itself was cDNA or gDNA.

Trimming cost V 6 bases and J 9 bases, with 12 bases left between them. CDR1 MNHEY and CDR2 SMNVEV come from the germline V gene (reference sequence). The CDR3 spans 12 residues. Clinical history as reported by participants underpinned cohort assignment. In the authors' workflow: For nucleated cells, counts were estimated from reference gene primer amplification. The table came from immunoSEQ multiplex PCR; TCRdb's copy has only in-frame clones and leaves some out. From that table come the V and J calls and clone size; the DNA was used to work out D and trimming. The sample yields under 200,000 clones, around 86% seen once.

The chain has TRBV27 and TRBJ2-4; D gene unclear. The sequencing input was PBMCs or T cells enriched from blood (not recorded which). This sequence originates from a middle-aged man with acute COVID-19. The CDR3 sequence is CASSPGLGIQYF. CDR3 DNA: TGTGCCAGCAGCCCCGGGTTAGGCATTCAGTACTTC.